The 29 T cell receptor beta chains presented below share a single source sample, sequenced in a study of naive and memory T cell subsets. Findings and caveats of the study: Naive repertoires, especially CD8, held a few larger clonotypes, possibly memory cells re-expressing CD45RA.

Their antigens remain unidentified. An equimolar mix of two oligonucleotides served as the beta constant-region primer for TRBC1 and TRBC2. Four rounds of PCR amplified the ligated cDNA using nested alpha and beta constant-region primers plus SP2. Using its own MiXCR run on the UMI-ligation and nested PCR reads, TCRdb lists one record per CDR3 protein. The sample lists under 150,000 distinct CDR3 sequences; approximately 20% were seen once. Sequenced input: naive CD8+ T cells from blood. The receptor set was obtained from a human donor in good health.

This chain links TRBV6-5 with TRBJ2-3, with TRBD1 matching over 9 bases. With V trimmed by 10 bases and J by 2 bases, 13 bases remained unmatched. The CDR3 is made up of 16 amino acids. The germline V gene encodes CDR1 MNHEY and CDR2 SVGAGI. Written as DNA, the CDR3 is TGTGCCACGGCCGTCGGGGACAGGGTTTTCACAGATACGCAGTATTTT. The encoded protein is CATAVGDRVFTDTQYF.

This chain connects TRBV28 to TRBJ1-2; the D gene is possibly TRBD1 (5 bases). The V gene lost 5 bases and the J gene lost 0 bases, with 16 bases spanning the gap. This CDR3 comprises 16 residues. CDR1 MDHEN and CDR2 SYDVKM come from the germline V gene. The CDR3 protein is CASSPGTVGANYGYTF. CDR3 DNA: TGTGCCAGCAGTCCCGGGACGGTAGGAGCTAACTATGGCTACACCTTC.

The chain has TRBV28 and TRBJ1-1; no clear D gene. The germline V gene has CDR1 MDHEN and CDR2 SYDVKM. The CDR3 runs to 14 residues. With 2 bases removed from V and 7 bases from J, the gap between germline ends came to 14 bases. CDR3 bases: TGTGCCAGCAGTTTACGAGGCCTCGCGCGTGAAGCTTTCTTT. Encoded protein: CASSLRGLAREAFF. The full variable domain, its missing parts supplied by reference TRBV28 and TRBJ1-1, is DVKVTQSSRYLVKRTGEKVFLECVQDMDHENMFWYRQDPGLGLRLIYFSYDVKMKEKGDIPEGYSVSREKKERFSLILESASTNQTSMYLCASSLRGLAREAFFGQGTRLTVV.

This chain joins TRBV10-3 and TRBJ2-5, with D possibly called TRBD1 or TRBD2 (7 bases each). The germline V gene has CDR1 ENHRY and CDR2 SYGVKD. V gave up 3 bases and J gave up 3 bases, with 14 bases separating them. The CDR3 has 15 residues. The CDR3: CAISDDRAGEETQYF. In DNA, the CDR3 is TGTGCCATCAGTGACGACAGGGCGGGGGAAGAGACCCAGTACTTC.

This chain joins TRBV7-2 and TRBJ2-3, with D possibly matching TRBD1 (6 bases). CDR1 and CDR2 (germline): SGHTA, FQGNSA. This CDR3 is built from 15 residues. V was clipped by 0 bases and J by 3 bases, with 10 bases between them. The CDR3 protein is CASSLAPQGTDTQYF. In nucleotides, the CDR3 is TGTGCCAGCAGCTTAGCCCCCCAGGGGACAGATACGCAGTATTTT.

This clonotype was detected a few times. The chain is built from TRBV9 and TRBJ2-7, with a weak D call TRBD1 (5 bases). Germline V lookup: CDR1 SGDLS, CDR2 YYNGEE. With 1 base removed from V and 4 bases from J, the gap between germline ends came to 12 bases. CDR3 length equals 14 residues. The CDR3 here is CASSVNPRDYEQYF. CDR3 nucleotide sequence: TGTGCCAGCAGCGTAAATCCCAGGGATTACGAGCAGTACTTC.

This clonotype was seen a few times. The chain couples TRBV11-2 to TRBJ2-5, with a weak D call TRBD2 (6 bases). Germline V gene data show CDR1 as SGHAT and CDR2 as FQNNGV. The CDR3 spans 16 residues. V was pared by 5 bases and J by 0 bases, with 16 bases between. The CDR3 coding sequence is TGTGCCAGCAGCCCAATAGCGGAAACGTACCAAGAGACCCAGTACTTC. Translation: CASSPIAETYQETQYF.

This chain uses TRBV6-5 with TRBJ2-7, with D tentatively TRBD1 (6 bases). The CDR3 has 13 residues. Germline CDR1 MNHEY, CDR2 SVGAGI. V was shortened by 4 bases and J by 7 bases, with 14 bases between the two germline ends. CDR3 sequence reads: CASSLTGPREQYF. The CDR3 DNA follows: TGTGCCAGCAGTTTGACAGGACCCCGGGAGCAGTACTTC.

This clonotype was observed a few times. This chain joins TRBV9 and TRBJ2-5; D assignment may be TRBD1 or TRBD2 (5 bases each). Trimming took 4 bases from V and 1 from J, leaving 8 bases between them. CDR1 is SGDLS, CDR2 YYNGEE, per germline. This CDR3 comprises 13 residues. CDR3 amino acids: CASSWDGQETQYF. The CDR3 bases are TGTGCCAGCAGCTGGGACGGCCAAGAGACCCAGTACTTC.

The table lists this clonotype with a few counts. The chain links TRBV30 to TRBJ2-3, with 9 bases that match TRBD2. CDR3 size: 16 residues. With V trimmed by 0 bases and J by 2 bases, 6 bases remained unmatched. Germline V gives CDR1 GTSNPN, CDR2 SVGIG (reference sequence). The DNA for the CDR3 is TGTGCCTGGAGTGTACGTGGCGGGAGGGCCACAGATACGCAGTATTTT. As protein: CAWSVRGGRATDTQYF. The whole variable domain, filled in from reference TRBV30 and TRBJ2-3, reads SQTIHQWPATLVQPVGSPLSLECTVEGTSNPNLYWYRQAAGRGLQLLFYSVGIGQISSEVPQNLSASRPQDRQFILSSKKLLLSDSGFYLCAWSVRGGRATDTQYFGPGTRLTVL.

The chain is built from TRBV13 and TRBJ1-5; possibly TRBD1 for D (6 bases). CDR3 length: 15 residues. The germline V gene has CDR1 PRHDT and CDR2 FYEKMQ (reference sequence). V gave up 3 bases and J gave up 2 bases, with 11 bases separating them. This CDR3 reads CASSLGRGRNQPQHF. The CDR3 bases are TGTGCCAGCAGCTTGGGCAGGGGTCGCAATCAGCCCCAGCATTTT.

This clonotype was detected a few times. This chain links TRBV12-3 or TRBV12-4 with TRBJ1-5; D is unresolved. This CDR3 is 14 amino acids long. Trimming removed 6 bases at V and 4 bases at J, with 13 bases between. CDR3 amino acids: CASSQLGMNQPQHF. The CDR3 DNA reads TGTGCCAGCAGCCAGCTAGGGATGAATCAGCCCCAGCATTTT.

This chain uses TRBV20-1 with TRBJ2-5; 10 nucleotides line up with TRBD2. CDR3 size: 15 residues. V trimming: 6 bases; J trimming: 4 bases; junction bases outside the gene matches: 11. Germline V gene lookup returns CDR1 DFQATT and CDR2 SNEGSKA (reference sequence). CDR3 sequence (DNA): TGCAGTGCCGAAGCCGGGACTAGCGTTGCAGAGACCCAGTACTTC. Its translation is CSAEAGTSVAETQYF.

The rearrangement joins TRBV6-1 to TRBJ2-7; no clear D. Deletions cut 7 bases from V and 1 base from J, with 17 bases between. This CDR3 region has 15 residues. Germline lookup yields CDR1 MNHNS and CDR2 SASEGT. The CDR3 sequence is CASTSFYETSYEQYF. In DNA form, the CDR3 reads TGTGCCAGCACCTCGTTCTATGAGACGTCCTACGAGCAGTACTTC.

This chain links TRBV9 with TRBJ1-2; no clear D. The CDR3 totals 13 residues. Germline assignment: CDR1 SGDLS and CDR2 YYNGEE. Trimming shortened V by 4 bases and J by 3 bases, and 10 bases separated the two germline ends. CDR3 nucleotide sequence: TGTGCCAGCAGCTCAACTCTAGACTATGGCTACACCTTC. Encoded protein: CASSSTLDYGYTF.

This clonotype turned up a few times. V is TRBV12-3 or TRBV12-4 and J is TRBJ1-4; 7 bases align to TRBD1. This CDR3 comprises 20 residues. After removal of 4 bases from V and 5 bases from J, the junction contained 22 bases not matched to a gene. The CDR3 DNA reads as TGTGCCAGCAGTTGGGATAGGGGGCGCAAAAATCTGAAAATGAATGAAAAACTGTTTTTT. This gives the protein CASSWDRGRKNLKMNEKLFF.

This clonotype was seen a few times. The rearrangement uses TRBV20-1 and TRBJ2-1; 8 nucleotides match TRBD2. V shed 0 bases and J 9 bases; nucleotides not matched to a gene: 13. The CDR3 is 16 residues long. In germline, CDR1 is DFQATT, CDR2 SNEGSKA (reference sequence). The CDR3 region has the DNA TGCAGTGCTAGAGATTGGATCACTAGCGGCCAGTCTGAGCAGTTCTTC. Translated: CSARDWITSGQSEQFF.

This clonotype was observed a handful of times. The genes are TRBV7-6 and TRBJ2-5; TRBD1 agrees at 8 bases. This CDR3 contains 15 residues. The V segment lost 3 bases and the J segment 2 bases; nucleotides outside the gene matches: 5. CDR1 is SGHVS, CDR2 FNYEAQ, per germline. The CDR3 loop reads CASSFTGGTQETQYF. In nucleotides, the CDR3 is TGTGCCAGCAGCTTTACAGGGGGGACACAAGAGACCCAGTACTTC.

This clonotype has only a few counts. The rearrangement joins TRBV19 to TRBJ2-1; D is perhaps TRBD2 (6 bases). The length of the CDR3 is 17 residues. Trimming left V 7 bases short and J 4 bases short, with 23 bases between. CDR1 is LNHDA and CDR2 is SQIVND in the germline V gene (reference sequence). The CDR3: CASTIPSSGGVYNEQFF. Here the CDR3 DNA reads TGTGCCAGTACCATCCCCTCCAGCGGAGGGGTGTACAATGAGCAGTTCTTC.

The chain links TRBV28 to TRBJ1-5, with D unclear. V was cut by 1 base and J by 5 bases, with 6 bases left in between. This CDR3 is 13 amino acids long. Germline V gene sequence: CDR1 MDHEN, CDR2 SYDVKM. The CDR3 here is CASSLSRHQPQHF. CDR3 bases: TGTGCCAGCAGTTTATCCCGACATCAGCCCCAGCATTTT.

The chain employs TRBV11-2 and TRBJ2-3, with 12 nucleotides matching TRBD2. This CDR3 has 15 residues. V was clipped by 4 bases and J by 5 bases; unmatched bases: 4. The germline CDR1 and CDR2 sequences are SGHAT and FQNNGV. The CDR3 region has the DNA TGTGCCAGCAGCTCCGGACTAGCGGGGATAGATACGCAGTATTTT. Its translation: CASSSGLAGIDTQYF. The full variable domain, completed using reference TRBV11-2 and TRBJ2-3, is EAGVAQSPRYKIIEKRQSVAFWCNPISGHATLYWYQQILGQGPKLLIQFQNNGVVDDSQLPKDRFSAERLKGVDSTLKIQPAKLEDSAVYLCASSSGLAGIDTQYFGPGTRLTVL.

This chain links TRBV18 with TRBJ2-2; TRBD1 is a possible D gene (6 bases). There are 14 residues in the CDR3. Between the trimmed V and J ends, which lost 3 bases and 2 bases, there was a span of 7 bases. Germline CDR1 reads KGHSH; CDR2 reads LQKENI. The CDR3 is CASSPDRNTGELFF. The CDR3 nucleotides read TGTGCCAGCTCACCGGACAGAAACACCGGGGAGCTGTTTTTT.

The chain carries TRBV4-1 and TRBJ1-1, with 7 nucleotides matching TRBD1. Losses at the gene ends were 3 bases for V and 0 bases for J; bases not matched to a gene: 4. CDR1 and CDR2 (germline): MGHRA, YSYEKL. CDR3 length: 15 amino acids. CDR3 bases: TGCGCCAGCAGCCAGCGGACAGGATTGAACACTGAAGCTTTCTTT. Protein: CASSQRTGLNTEAFF.

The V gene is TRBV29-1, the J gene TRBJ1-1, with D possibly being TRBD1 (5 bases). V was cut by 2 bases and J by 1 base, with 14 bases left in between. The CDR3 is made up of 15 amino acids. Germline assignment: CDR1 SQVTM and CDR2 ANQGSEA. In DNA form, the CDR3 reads TGCAGCGTTGAAAAAGCCGGGACCAGGAACACTGAAGCTTTCTTT. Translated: CSVEKAGTRNTEAFF.

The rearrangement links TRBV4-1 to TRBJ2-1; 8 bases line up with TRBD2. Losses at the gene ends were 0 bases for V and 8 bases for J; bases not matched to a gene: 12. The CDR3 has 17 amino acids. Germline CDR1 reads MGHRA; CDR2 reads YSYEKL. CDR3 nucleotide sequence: TGCGCCAGCAGCCAAGATCGAGCGGGAGTCATCGGCGATGAGCAGTTCTTC. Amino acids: CASSQDRAGVIGDEQFF.

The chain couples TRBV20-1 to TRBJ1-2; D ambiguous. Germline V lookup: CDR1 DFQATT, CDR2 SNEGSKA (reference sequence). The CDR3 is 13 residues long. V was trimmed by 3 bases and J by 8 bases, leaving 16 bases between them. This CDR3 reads CSARGLPSGGYTF. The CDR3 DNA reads TGCAGTGCTAGGGGTCTCCCCTCGGGGGGCTACACCTTC.

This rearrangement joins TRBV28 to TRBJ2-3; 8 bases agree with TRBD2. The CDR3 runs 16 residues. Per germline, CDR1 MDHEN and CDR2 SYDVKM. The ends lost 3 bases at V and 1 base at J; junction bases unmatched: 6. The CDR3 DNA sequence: TGTGCCAGCAGTTTTTTCAAACTAGCGGGCACAGATACGCAGTATTTT. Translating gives CASSFFKLAGTDTQYF. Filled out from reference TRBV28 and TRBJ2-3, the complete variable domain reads DVKVTQSSRYLVKRTGEKVFLECVQDMDHENMFWYRQDPGLGLRLIYFSYDVKMKEKGDIPEGYSVSREKKERFSLILESASTNQTSMYLCASSFFKLAGTDTQYFGPGTRLTVL.

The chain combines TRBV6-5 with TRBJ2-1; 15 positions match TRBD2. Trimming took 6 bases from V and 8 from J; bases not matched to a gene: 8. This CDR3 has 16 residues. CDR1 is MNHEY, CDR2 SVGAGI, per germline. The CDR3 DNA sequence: TGTGCCAGCAGCTACGGACTAGCGGGAGGGCCTCATGAGCAGTTCTTC. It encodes CASSYGLAGGPHEQFF.

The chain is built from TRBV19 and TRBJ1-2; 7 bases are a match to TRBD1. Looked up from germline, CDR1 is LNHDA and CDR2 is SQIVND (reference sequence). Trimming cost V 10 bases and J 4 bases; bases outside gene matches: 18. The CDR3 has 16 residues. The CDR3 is CATTQKGWDRSYGYTF. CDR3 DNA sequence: TGTGCCACAACCCAGAAGGGATGGGACAGAAGCTATGGCTACACCTTC.